This is a list of T cell receptor beta chains from one sample in a study of shared clonotypes between healthy human individuals. Clones were read by immunoSEQ multiplex PCR, and TCRdb kept only the in-frame ones, dropping some. The top ten clones hold approximately 24% of a sample with more than 550,000 clones, roughly 94% of them seen once. Sequences were obtained from naive CD8+ T cells sorted from blood. These receptors all come from a man younger than 40 in good health. Both conserved end residues are part of each CDR3. Each record gives: J gene, clone size, D gene, V gene, CDR3 DNA, CDR3 protein. A D gene is named only where the DNA matches it firmly. Clone sizes are given selectively: once, few, many, or a class where the clone is expanded.

>TRBJ1-1|.|.|TRBV19
TGTGCCAGTAGTATAGGGGGGGCCTCTGAAGCTTTCTTT
CASSIGGASEAFF
>TRBJ2-7|once|.|TRBV2
TGTGCCAGTCTGAGGGTAGGCGAGCAGTACTTC
CASLRVGEQYF
>TRBJ2-3|.|.|TRBV7-9
TGTGCCAGCAACCCAGCGGGTACCTCACCCACAGATACGCAGTATTTT
CASNPAGTSPTDTQYF
>TRBJ1-2|.|TRBD1|TRBV19
TGTGCCAGTACCGGGACAGCGGTTAACTACACCTTC
CASTGTAVNYTF
>TRBJ2-5|.|.|TRBV6-5
TGTGCCAGCAGTTACTCCCAGGGTTGGGAGACCCAGTACTTC
CASSYSQGWETQYF
>TRBJ2-1|.|TRBD2|TRBV19
TGTGCCAGTAGTGGACTAGCGTACAATGAGCAGTTCTTC
CASSGLAYNEQFF
>TRBJ1-1|.|.|TRBV11-2
TGTGCCAGCAGCTTAGTGGGCGGGTCAGGGGAGAACACTGAAGCTTTCTTT
CASSLVGGSGENTEAFF
>TRBJ2-3|.|TRBD1|TRBV7-9
TGTGCCAGCAGCATTAGTAGGGACAGGGGATACACAGATACGCAGTATTTT
CASSISRDRGYTDTQYF
>TRBJ2-2|.|.|TRBV27
TGTGCCAGCAGTTCAAGTTCGGTCGGGGAGCTGTTTTTT
CASSSSSVGELFF
>TRBJ2-6|many|.|TRBV6-4
TGTGCCAGCAGTGACCTGGGTGGCTCTGGGGCCAACGTCCTGACTTTC
CASSDLGGSGANVLTF
>TRBJ2-5|.|TRBD2|TRBV19
TGTGCCAGTAGTACCTATAGCGGGAGCAACCAAGAGACCCAGTACTTC
CASSTYSGSNQETQYF
>TRBJ1-2|.|.|TRBV6-6
TGTGCCAGCAGTTGGGACACCGTTAACTATGGCTACACCTTC
CASSWDTVNYGYTF
>TRBJ2-3|.|.|TRBV30
TGTGCCTGTTTTGGGACAGATACGCAGTATTTT
CACFGTDTQYF
>TRBJ1-5|once|.|TRBV27
TGTGCCAGCAGAACCCGGACATATAGCAATCAGCCCCAGCATTTT
CASRTRTYSNQPQHF
>TRBJ2-5|.|.|TRBV7-9
TGTGCCAGCAGCTTAACCCCAGGGAATTCAGAGACCCAGTACTTC
CASSLTPGNSETQYF
>TRBJ1-2|.|.|TRBV5-6
TGTGCCAGCAGCTTGGATAGGCACCTAGCTAACTATGGCTACACCTTC
CASSLDRHLANYGYTF
>TRBJ2-3|once|TRBD2|TRBV19
TGTGCCAGTAGTATAGGAAGCGGGAGTTCAGATACGCAGTATTTT
CASSIGSGSSDTQYF
>TRBJ2-5|.|TRBD1|TRBV7-8
TGTGCCAGCAGCTTACAGTGGACAGGAGAGACCCAGTACTTC
CASSLQWTGETQYF
>TRBJ1-2|.|TRBD1|TRBV10-3
TGTGCCATCGGATCCGGGACAGCCGACTATGGCTACACCTTC
CAIGSGTADYGYTF
>TRBJ2-1|.|.|TRBV13
TGTGCCAGCAGCCTTACGGTCAATGAGCAGTTCTTC
CASSLTVNEQFF
>TRBJ1-1|once|TRBD1|TRBV16
TGTGCCAGCAGCCCGCCGGGACAGGGGAACACTGAAGCTTTCTTT
CASSPPGQGNTEAFF
>TRBJ2-3|.|.|TRBV7-8
TGTGCCAGCAGCTCTCCGGTTGGACGAGGCACAGATACGCAGTATTTT
CASSSPVGRGTDTQYF
>TRBJ2-1|.|.|TRBV29-1
TGCAGCGTTGATGGCCTGGACAATGAGCAGTTCTTC
CSVDGLDNEQFF
>TRBJ2-6|.|.|TRBV27
TGTGCCAGCAGTCTAGGGGCCGGGGCCAACGTCCTGACTTTC
CASSLGAGANVLTF
>TRBJ2-7|.|TRBD2|TRBV29-1
TGCAGCGTTGTATTGACTAGCGGGAGGTCCTCCTACGAGCAGTACTTC
CSVVLTSGRSSYEQYF
>TRBJ2-2|.|.|TRBV4-1
TGCGCCAGCAGCCGGACGGGACCCTCGAACACCGGGGAGCTGTTTTTT
CASSRTGPSNTGELFF
>TRBJ2-1|few|.|TRBV7-6
TGTGCCAGCAGCTTATGGAGCTCCTACAATGAGCAGTTCTTC
CASSLWSSYNEQFF
>TRBJ2-1|.|TRBD1|TRBV9
TGTGCCAGCAGCCCCTGGGACAGGGGAATGGAGCAGTTCTTC
CASSPWDRGMEQFF
>TRBJ2-7|.|.|TRBV7-9
TGTGCCAGCAGCTTAACGCCAACCTACGAGCAGTACTTC
CASSLTPTYEQYF
>TRBJ2-1|.|TRBD2|TRBV4-3
TGCGCCAGCAGCCATATCCGCGGGAGCTCCTACAATGAGCAGTTCTTC
CASSHIRGSSYNEQFF
>TRBJ2-1|.|.|TRBV30
TGTGCCTGGAGTCTCGGCCTTGGGCGCTACAATGAGCAGTTCTTC
CAWSLGLGRYNEQFF
>TRBJ1-3|.|TRBD1|TRBV2
TGTGCCAGCGGGGGGGACAGGGAGAGAACCGGAAACACCATATATTTT
CASGGDRERTGNTIYF
>TRBJ2-3|.|.|TRBV19
TGTGCCAGTAGTCCTTCGGCCAACACAGATACGCAGTATTTT
CASSPSANTDTQYF
>TRBJ2-3|.|.|TRBV27
TGTGCTTCAGCCTACAGGGTAGGAGTGACAGATACGCAGTATTTT
CASAYRVGVTDTQYF
>TRBJ2-1|.|.|TRBV6-6
TGTGCCAGCAGTTACTCGAGGCTCAATGAGCAGTTCTTC
CASSYSRLNEQFF
>TRBJ2-3|.|.|TRBV7-8
TGTGCCAGCAGCTTAGGAGTGGACCAACTGCTGGATACGCAGTATTTT
CASSLGVDQLLDTQYF
>TRBJ2-7|.|TRBD2|TRBV29-1
TGCAGCGTCGTGACTAGCGGGACCTACGAGCAGTACTTC
CSVVTSGTYEQYF
>TRBJ1-1|.|TRBD1|TRBV14
TGTGCCAGCAGCTTAACTAAAACAGGGGGCTTCCCTGAAGCTTTCTTT
CASSLTKTGGFPEAFF
>TRBJ2-7|.|.|TRBV4-1
TGCGCCAGCAGCCCCCGAGACTGGGTAGGCTACGAGCAGTACTTC
CASSPRDWVGYEQYF
>TRBJ2-1|.|TRBD2|TRBV29-1
TGCAGCGTTCGAGGACTAGCGGGAGCACCTGAGCAGTTCTTC
CSVRGLAGAPEQFF
>TRBJ2-1|.|.|TRBV2
TGTGCCAGCAGTGGGGCGGGAAACAATGAGCAGTTCTTC
CASSGAGNNEQFF
>TRBJ2-1|.|TRBD1|TRBV29-1
TGCAGCGTTGATTTAGTGCTCCGGGACAGGGGCAATGAGCAGTTCTTC
CSVDLVLRDRGNEQFF
>TRBJ2-3|.|.|TRBV6-5
TGTGCCAGCAGTTTAGTAGCGTCCCCAGATACGCAGTATTTT
CASSLVASPDTQYF
>TRBJ2-1|.|.|TRBV29-1
TGCAGCGTTGTGGTGGGATTGGATGAGCAGTTCTTC
CSVVVGLDEQFF
>TRBJ2-5|.|.|TRBV7-6
TGTGCCAGCAGCCCAAGACTGCAAGAGACCCAGTACTTC
CASSPRLQETQYF
>TRBJ1-1|.|.|TRBV5-1
TGCGCCAGCAGCTTAGGGAGAAGGAGATACACTGAAGCTTTCTTT
CASSLGRRRYTEAFF
>TRBJ2-3|.|.|TRBV29-1
TGCAGCGTTGAATTGCCTAACTCACAACCCTCTAGCACAGATACGCAGTATTTT
CSVELPNSQPSSTDTQYF
>TRBJ2-2|.|TRBD1|TRBV18
TGTGCCAGCTCACCACCGGGACAGAGCTTCGCGAACACCGGGGAGCTGTTTTTT
CASSPPGQSFANTGELFF
>TRBJ2-4|.|TRBD1|TRBV7-6
TGTGCCAGCACCCCCCTCCCGGGACAGGAAAACATTCAGTACTTC
CASTPLPGQENIQYF
>TRBJ1-1|once|.|TRBV5-1
TGCGCCAGCAGCCCGGGCCTTGGACGTGACACTGAAGCTTTCTTT
CASSPGLGRDTEAFF
>TRBJ1-1|.|.|TRBV19
TGTGCCAGTAGTATCTTGAACACTGAAGCTTTCTTT
CASSILNTEAFF